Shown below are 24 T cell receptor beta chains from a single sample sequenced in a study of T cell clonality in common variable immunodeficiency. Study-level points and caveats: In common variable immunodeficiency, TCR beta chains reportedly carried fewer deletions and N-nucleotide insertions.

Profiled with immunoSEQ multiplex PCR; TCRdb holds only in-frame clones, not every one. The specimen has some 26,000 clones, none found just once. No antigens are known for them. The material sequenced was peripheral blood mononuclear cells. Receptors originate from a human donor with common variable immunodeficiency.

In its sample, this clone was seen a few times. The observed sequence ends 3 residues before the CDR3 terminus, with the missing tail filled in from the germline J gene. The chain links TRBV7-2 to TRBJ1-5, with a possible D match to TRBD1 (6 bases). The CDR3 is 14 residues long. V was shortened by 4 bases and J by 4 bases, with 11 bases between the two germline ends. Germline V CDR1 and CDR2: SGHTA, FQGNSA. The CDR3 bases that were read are TGTGCCAGCAGCTCACAGGGCTGGAATCAGCCC. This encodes CASSSQGWNQP. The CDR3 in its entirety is CASSSQGWNQPQHF.

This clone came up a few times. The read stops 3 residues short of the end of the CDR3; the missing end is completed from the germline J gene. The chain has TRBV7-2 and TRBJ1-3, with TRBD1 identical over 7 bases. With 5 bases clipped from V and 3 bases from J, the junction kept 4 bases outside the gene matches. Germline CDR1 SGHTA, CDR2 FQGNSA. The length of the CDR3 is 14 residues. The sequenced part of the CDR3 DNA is TGTGCCAGCAGCGAACAGGGGTTTGGAAACACC. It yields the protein CASSEQGFGNT. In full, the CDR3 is CASSEQGFGNTIYF.

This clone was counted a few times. Partial CDR3 DNA: TGTGCCAGCAGTGGGCTGGGACAGGGAAGAGGTCAGCCC. Residues: CASSGLGQGRGQP. The full CDR3 sequence reads CASSGLGQGRGQPQHF. The chain links TRBV6-1 to TRBJ1-5; 9 bases map to TRBD1. Read coverage stops 3 residues before the CDR3 terminus; the germline J gene supplies the remainder. Germline V gene data show CDR1 as MNHNS and CDR2 as SASEGT. This CDR3 is 16 amino acids long. V dropped 4 bases and J dropped 6; count of bases not matched to a gene: 10.

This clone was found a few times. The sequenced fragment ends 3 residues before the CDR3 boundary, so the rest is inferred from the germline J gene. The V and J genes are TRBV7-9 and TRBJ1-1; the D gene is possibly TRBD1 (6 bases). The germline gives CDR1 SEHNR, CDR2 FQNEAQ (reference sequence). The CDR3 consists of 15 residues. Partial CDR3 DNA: TGTGCCAGCAGCTTCGAGCACCACCGAGGGGGTGTT. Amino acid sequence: CASSFEHHRGGV. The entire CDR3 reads CASSFEHHRGGVAFF.

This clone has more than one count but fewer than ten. This CDR3 is CASSLTRDRGRRDTEAFF. The sequenced CDR3 bases are TGTGCCAGCAGCCTCACCCGGGACAGGGGGCGACGGGACACTGAA. The chain combines TRBV2 with TRBJ1-1; 12 nucleotides match TRBD1. The read finishes 3 residues shy of the CDR3 end, and the germline J gene is used to complete it. Per germline, CDR1 SNHLY and CDR2 FYNNEI. The CDR3 runs to 18 residues. The J segment lost 3 bases and the V segment lost 6 bases, leaving 14 bases of the junction unmatched.

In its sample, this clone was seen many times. The CDR3 DNA, read in part, is TGTGCCAGCAGCTCCAACACACAGGGGCTGGGGTACAATGAG. Encoded protein: CASSSNTQGLGYNE. From start to end, the CDR3 is CASSSNTQGLGYNEQFF. The chain links TRBV13 to TRBJ2-1; the match to TRBD1 covers 7 bases. The read finishes 3 residues shy of the CDR3 end, and the germline J gene is used to complete it. V lost 4 bases to trimming and J lost 4 bases; unmatched junction nucleotides: 13. Germline values: CDR1 PRHDT, CDR2 FYEKMQ (reference sequence). The CDR3 has 17 residues.

The sequenced CDR3 bases are TGTGCCAGCAGCTTAAAGGGGACAGGCTATGGC. It codes for CASSLKGTGYG. The whole CDR3 region reads CASSLKGTGYGYTF. V usage is TRBV7-9 and J usage is TRBJ1-2, with 8 bases that match TRBD1. The CDR3 end lies 3 residues beyond the end of the read and is filled in from the germline J gene. The CDR3 spans 14 residues. Trimming took 2 bases from V and 4 from J; bases not matched to a gene: 3. Germline-derived CDR1 and CDR2 are SEHNR and FQNEAQ (reference sequence). Full variable domain (remainder filled in from reference TRBV7-9 and TRBJ1-2): DTGVSQNPRHKITKRGQNVTFRCDPISEHNRLYWYRQTLGQGPEFLTYFQNEAQLEKSRLLSDRFSAERPKGSFSTLEIQRTEQGDSAMYLCASSLKGTGYGYTFGSGTRLTVV.

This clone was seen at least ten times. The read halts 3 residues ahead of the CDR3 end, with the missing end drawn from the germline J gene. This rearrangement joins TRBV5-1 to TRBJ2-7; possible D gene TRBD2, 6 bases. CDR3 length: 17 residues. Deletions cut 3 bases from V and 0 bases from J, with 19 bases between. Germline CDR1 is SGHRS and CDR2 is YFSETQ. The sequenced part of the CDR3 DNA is TGCGCCAGCAGCTCCAGTGGAGGGGAGGCAAGCTCCTACGAG. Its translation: CASSSSGGEASSYE. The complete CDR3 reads CASSSSGGEASSYEQYF.

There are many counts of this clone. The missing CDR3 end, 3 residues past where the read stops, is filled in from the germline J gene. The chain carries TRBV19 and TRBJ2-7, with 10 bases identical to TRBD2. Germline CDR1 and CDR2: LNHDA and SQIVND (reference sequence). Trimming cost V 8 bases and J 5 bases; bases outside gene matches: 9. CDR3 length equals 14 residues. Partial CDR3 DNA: TGTGCCAGTGCCACTGGACTAGCGGACAACGAG. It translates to CASATGLADNE. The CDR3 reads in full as CASATGLADNEQYF. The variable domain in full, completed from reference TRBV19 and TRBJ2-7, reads DGGITQSPKYLFRKEGQNVTLSCEQNLNHDAMYWYRQDPGQGLRLIYYSQIVNDFQKGDIAEGYSVSREKKESFPLTVTSAQKNPTAFYLCASATGLADNEQYFGPGTRLTVT.

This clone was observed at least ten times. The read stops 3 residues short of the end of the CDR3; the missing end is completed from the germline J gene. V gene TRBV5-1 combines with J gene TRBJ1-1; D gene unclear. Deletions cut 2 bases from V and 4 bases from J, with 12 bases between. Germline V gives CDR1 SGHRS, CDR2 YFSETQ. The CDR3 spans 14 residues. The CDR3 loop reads CASSFSGGGTEAFF. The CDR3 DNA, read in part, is TGCGCCAGCAGCTTCTCAGGTGGAGGCACTGAA.

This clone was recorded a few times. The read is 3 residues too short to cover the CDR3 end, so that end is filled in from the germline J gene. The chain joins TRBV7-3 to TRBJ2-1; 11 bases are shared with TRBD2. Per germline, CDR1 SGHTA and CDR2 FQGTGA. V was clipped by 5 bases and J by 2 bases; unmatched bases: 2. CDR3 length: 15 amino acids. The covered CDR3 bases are TGTGCCAGCAGCATACTAGCGGGAGCCTACAATGAG. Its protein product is CASSILAGAYNE. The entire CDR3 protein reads CASSILAGAYNEQFF.

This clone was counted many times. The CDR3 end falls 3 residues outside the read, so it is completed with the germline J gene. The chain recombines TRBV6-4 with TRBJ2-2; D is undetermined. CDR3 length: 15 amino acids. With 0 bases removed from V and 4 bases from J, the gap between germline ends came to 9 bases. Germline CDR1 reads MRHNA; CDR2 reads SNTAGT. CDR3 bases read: TGTGCCAGCAGTGACTCAGGGTTTGGCACCGGGGAG. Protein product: CASSDSGFGTGE. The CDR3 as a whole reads CASSDSGFGTGELFF.

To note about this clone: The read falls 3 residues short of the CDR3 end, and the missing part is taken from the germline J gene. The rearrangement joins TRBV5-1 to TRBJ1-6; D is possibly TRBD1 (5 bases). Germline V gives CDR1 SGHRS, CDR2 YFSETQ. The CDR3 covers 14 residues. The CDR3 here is CASSSAQGSPSLHF. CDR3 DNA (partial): TGCGCCAGCAGCTCGGCCCAGGGCTCCCCATCC.

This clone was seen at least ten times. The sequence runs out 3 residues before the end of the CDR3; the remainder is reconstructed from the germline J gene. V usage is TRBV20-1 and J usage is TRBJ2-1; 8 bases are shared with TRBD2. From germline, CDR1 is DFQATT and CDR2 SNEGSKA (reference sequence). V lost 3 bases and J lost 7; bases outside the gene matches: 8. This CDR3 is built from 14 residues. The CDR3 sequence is CSASPAGETNEQFF. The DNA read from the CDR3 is TGCAGTGCTAGCCCAGCGGGAGAGACGAATGAG.

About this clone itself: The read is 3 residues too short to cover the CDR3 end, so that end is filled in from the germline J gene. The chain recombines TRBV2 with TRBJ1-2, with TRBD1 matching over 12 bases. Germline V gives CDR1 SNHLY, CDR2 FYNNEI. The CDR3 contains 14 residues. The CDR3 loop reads CASSQGQGAWSYTF. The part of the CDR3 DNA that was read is TGTGCCAGCAGCCAGGGACAGGGGGCCTGGAGC.

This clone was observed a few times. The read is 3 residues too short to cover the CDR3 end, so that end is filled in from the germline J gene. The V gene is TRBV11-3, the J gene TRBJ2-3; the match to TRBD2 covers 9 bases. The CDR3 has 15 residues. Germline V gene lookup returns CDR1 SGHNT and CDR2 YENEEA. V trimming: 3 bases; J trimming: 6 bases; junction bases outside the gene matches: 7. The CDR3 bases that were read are TGTGCCAGCAGCTTTAGCGGGAGCGGGTCGGATACG. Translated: CASSFSGSGSDT. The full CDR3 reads CASSFSGSGSDTQYF.

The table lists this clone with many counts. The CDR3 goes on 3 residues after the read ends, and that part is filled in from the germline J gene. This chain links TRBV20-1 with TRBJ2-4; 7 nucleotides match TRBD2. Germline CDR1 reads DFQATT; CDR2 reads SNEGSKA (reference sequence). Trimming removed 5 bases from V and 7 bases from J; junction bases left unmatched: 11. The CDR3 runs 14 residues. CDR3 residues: CSAPGSGDRNIQYF. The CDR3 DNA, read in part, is TGCAGTGCTCCAGGGAGCGGGGACCGCAACATT.

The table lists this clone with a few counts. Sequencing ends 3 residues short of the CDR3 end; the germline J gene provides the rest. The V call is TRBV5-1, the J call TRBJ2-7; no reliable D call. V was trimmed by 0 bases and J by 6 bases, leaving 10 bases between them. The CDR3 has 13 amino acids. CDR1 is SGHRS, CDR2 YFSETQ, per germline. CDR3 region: CASSLVQTSEQYF. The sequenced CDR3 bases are TGCGCCAGCAGCTTGGTACAAACCAGCGAG. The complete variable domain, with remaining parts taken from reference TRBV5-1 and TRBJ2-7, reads KAGVTQTPRYLIKTRGQQVTLSCSPISGHRSVSWYQQTPGQGLQFLFEYFSETQRNKGNFPGRFSGRQFSNSRSEMNVSTLELGDSALYLCASSLVQTSEQYFGPGTRLTVT.

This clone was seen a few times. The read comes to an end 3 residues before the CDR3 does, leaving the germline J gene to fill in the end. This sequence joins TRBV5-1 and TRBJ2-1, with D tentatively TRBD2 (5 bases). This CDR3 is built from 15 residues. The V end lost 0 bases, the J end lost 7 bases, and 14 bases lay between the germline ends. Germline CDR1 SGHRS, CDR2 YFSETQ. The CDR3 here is CASSLVGLAVNEQFF. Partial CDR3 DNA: TGCGCCAGCAGCTTGGTTGGCCTAGCTGTAAATGAG.

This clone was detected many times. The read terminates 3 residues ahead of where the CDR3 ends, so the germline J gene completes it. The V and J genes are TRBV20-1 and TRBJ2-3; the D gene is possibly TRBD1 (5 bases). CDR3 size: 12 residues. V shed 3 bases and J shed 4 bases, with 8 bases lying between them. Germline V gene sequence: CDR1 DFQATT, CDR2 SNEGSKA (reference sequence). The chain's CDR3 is CSARNRPDTQYF. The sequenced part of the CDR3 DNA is TGCAGTGCTAGGAACAGGCCAGATACG.

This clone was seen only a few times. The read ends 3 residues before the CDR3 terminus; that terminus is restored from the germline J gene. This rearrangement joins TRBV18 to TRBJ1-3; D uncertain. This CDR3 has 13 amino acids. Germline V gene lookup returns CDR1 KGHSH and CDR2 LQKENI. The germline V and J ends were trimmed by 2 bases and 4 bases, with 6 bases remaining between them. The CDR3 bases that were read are TGTGCCAGCTCACCAGCTGGCGGAAACACC. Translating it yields CASSPAGGNT. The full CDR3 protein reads CASSPAGGNTIYF.

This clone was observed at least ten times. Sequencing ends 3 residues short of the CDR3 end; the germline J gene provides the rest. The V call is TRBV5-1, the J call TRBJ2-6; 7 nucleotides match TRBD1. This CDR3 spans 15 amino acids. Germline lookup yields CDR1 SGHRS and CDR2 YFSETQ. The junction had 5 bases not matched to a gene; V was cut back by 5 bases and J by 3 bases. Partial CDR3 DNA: TGCGCCAGCAGACCAGGGGGAAGTGGGGCCAACGTC. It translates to CASRPGGSGANV. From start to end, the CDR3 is CASRPGGSGANVLTF.

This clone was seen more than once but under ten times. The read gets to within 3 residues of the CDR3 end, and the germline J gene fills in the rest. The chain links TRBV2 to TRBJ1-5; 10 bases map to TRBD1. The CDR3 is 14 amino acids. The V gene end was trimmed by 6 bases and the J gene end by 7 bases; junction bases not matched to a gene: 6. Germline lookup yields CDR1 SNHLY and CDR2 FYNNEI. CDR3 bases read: TGTGCCAGCAGAGGTGACAGGGGGCAGCAGCCC. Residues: CASRGDRGQQP. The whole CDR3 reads CASRGDRGQQPQHF.

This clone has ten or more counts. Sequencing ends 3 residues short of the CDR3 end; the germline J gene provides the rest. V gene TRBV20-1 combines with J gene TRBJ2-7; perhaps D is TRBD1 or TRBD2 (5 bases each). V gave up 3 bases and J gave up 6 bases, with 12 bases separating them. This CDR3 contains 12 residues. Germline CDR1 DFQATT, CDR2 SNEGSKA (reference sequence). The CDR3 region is CSASPSRGEQYF. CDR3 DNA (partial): TGCAGTGCTAGTCCCTCGAGGGGCGAG.